The 24 T cell receptor beta chains below were found in one sample sequenced in a study of vaccination and CD4 T cells after COVID-19. For these receptors, no antigen is known. Sequencing of DNA taken from cultured CD4+ T cells relied on the Oncomine TCR Beta short-read assay. One entry per CDR3 protein, called by TCRdb with MiXCR from the PCR reads. The table lists 16,000 or so distinct CDR3 sequences, less than 50% of them singletons. Treatment indicated: roughly 10-day PBMC culture with coronavirus spike peptide pools or control peptides (ViraFEST assay). This specimen was CD4+ T cells from blood, cultured in vitro, taken after SARS-CoV-2 vaccination. These receptors were collected from a human donor who had recovered from COVID-19.

This rearrangement joins TRBV5-6 to TRBJ1-5, with a possible D match to TRBD1 (6 bases). The CDR3 is 15 residues long. The germline V gene encodes CDR1 SGHDT and CDR2 YYEEEE. V lost 0 bases and J 6 bases, leaving 13 bases between the germline ends. CDR3 amino acids: CASSLGAGGFQPQHF. The CDR3 coding sequence is TGTGCCAGCAGCTTGGGAGCGGGGGGCTTTCAGCCCCAGCATTTT.

Sample share makes this clonotype medium-sized. This chain connects TRBV20-1 to TRBJ2-1, with a possible D match to TRBD1 (6 bases). V gave up 4 bases and J gave up 4 bases, with 11 bases separating them. The CDR3 consists of 13 residues. Per the germline V gene, CDR1 is DFQATT and CDR2 is SNEGSKA (reference sequence). The CDR3 bases are TGCAGTGCTAATAAACAGGGTTACAATGAGCAGTTCTTC. This codes for CSANKQGYNEQFF.

The chain combines TRBV20-1 with TRBJ2-7; 8 bases align to TRBD1. V gave up 6 bases and J gave up 7 bases; unmatched junction bases: 8. CDR3 length: 12 amino acids. The germline V gene has CDR1 DFQATT and CDR2 SNEGSKA (reference sequence). The CDR3 nucleotides are TGCAGTGCGAGTGGACAGGGTGGAGAGCAGTACTTC. Translation: CSASGQGGEQYF.

There are a few counts of this clonotype. The chain employs TRBV15 and TRBJ2-1, with 7 positions matching TRBD1. Per germline, CDR1 LNHNV and CDR2 YYDKDF (reference sequence). The CDR3 has 16 residues. The V gene end was trimmed by 1 base and the J gene end by 2 bases; junction bases not matched to a gene: 5. The CDR3 sequence is CATSRGLGTAYNEQFF. The DNA for the CDR3 is TGTGCCACCAGCAGAGGGCTAGGGACAGCCTACAATGAGCAGTTCTTC.

The chain couples TRBV28 to TRBJ1-1; D unclear. The CDR3 extends over 15 amino acids. V gave up 6 bases and J gave up 0 bases, with 14 bases separating them. Germline-derived CDR1 and CDR2 are MDHEN and SYDVKM. CDR3 sequence: CASSSLVVVNTEAFF. DNA of the CDR3: TGTGCCAGCAGCTCCCTGGTGGTGGTGAACACTGAAGCTTTCTTT.

The rearrangement joins TRBV19 to TRBJ2-5; D is possibly TRBD1 (6 bases). V dropped 4 bases and J dropped 4 bases, with 13 bases sitting between them. The V gene's germline CDR1 is LNHDA and CDR2 SQIVND (reference sequence). This CDR3 has 14 amino acids. The chain's CDR3 is CASSKGDVGETQYF. CDR3 in DNA: TGTGCCAGTAGTAAGGGGGATGTGGGAGAGACCCAGTACTTC.

The V call is TRBV24-1, the J call TRBJ1-5; 7 nucleotides line up with TRBD1. V trimming: 4 bases; J trimming: 6 bases; junction bases outside the gene matches: 8. Looked up from germline, CDR1 is KGHDR and CDR2 is SFDVKD. The CDR3 spans 15 residues. The CDR3 sequence: CATSDGTETFQPQHF. DNA of the CDR3: TGTGCCACCAGTGACGGGACAGAAACCTTTCAGCCCCAGCATTTT.

This chain uses TRBV20-1 with TRBJ2-1; 9 bases agree with TRBD1. The germline gives CDR1 DFQATT, CDR2 SNEGSKA (reference sequence). The trim removed 5 bases at V and 9 bases at J, leaving 8 bases unmatched. The CDR3 has 13 amino acids. The CDR3: CSAAGQGWGEQFF. CDR3 nucleotide sequence: TGCAGTGCTGCGGGACAGGGTTGGGGTGAGCAGTTCTTC.

This clonotype showed up just a few times. The J gene is TRBJ2-1, the V gene TRBV6-1, with 7 positions matching TRBD1. The trim removed 6 bases at V and 4 bases at J, leaving 6 bases unmatched. This CDR3 region has 14 residues. Germline V CDR1 and CDR2: MNHNS, SASEGT. As DNA, the CDR3 is TGTGCCAGCAGAAGACAGGGAACTTACAATGAGCAGTTCTTC. Protein sequence: CASRRQGTYNEQFF.

This clonotype has a handful of counts. V is TRBV6-4 and J is TRBJ2-3; 11 bases map to TRBD1. V shed 4 bases, J shed 4 bases, and the junction held 1 base outside the gene matches. Germline values: CDR1 MRHNA, CDR2 SNTAGT. This CDR3 has 14 residues. CDR3 loop: CASSGTGGADTQYF. The CDR3 DNA reads TGTGCCAGCAGTGGGACAGGGGGCGCAGATACGCAGTATTTT.

The CDR3 DNA reads TGCAGTGCTAGAGATCCGCGAAGTAGCGGGTTTGGGGGGGAGCAGTACTTC. It encodes CSARDPRSSGFGGEQYF. The chain recombines TRBV20-1 with TRBJ2-7, with TRBD2 matching 7 bases. The germline CDR1 and CDR2 sequences are DFQATT and SNEGSKA (reference sequence). The CDR3 extends over 17 amino acids. With V trimmed by 0 bases and J by 7 bases, 18 bases remained unmatched.

Relative to its sample, this clonotype is medium-sized. V usage is TRBV20-1 and J usage is TRBJ2-3, with D maybe TRBD2 (6 bases). Germline V gene lookup returns CDR1 DFQATT and CDR2 SNEGSKA (reference sequence). The CDR3 consists of 17 residues. The V end lost 1 base, the J end lost 2 bases, and 19 bases lay between the germline ends. The DNA of the CDR3 is TGCAGTGCTAGAGGCGCGACTAGTCCCTCGGACACAGATACGCAGTATTTT. Protein: CSARGATSPSDTDTQYF.

The chain links TRBV7-2 to TRBJ1-1; D gene uncertain. The germline V gene encodes CDR1 SGHTA and CDR2 FQGNSA. V was cut by 2 bases and J by 5 bases, with 6 bases left in between. The CDR3 runs to 12 residues. The CDR3 DNA sequence: TGTGCCAGCAGCTTACTGGAAACTGAAGCTTTCTTT. Translating gives CASSLLETEAFF.

The chain combines TRBV20-1 with TRBJ2-5, with no clear D. Germline CDR1 and CDR2: DFQATT and SNEGSKA (reference sequence). The CDR3 is 14 amino acids. V shed 2 bases and J shed 4 bases, with 14 bases lying between them. The CDR3 spells CSARHLTIGETQYF. The CDR3 DNA reads TGCAGTGCTAGACACCTAACAATCGGAGAGACCCAGTACTTC.

The V gene is TRBV7-8, the J gene TRBJ2-3; D gene unclear. This CDR3 spans 17 amino acids. Between the trimmed V and J ends, which lost 1 base and 2 bases, there was a span of 16 bases. Germline CDR1 and CDR2: SGHVS and FQNEAQ. This CDR3 is CASSLGSPSDITDTQYF. CDR3 bases: TGTGCCAGCAGCTTAGGGTCTCCCAGCGACATCACAGATACGCAGTATTTT. The variable domain in full, with the rest retrieved from reference TRBV7-8 and TRBJ2-3, is GAGVSQSPRYKVAKRGQDVALRCDPISGHVSLFWYQQALGQGPEFLTYFQNEAQLDKSGLPSDRFFAERPEGSVSTLKIQRTQQEDSAVYLCASSLGSPSDITDTQYFGPGTRLTVL.

This chain links TRBV4-1 with TRBJ2-1, with TRBD1 matching 7 bases. V lost 3 bases, J lost 5 bases, and 7 bases stayed unmatched. Germline values: CDR1 MGHRA, CDR2 YSYEKL. The CDR3 extends over 15 amino acids. The CDR3 DNA follows: TGCGCCAGCAGCCACCAGCAGGGGGAGAACAATGAGCAGTTCTTC. It encodes CASSHQQGENNEQFF.

The chain combines TRBV7-2 with TRBJ2-3, with no clear D. CDR1 and CDR2 (germline): SGHTA, FQGNSA. V lost 8 bases and J lost 4, with 7 bases in between. This CDR3 is 11 amino acids long. CDR3 bases: TGTGCCAGCCGCTCAGCAGATACGCAGTATTTT. Translated, it gives CASRSADTQYF.

This clonotype was seen just once. CDR3 residues: CASSAGAREKLFF. The CDR3 nucleotides are TGTGCCAGCAGTGCCGGGGCGCGTGAAAAACTGTTTTTT. The gene calls are TRBV6-4 and TRBJ1-4, with D perhaps TRBD1 (5 bases). Germline CDR1 MRHNA, CDR2 SNTAGT. The CDR3 is 13 residues long. Trimming cost V 4 bases and J 7 bases, with 10 bases left between them.

V usage is TRBV6-4 and J usage is TRBJ1-2, with 11 bases matching TRBD1. The CDR3 length is 16 residues. V gave up 6 bases and J gave up 4 bases; unmatched junction bases: 10. Germline CDR1 is MRHNA and CDR2 is SNTAGT. The CDR3: CASRPPGGTGGYGYTF. The CDR3 DNA sequence: TGTGCCAGCAGGCCTCCCGGCGGGACAGGGGGCTATGGCTACACCTTC.

V is TRBV20-1 and J is TRBJ2-1; D possibly corresponds to TRBD1 (6 bases). V was pared by 8 bases and J by 0 bases, with 11 bases between. The germline V gene has CDR1 DFQATT and CDR2 SNEGSKA (reference sequence). The CDR3 spans 13 residues. Written as DNA, the CDR3 is TGCAGTCCCGAAGGGGGCTCCTACAATGAGCAGTTCTTC. Translating gives CSPEGGSYNEQFF.

This clonotype was seen a handful of times. This rearrangement joins TRBV10-3 to TRBJ2-5; the match to TRBD1 covers 8 bases. After removal of 4 bases from V and 1 base from J, the junction contained 5 bases not matched to a gene. Germline CDR1 and CDR2: ENHRY and SYGVKD. This CDR3 has 15 residues. This CDR3 reads CAISARQGPQETQYF. In nucleotides, the CDR3 is TGTGCCATCAGTGCGAGACAGGGGCCCCAAGAGACCCAGTACTTC.

The chain has TRBV19 and TRBJ2-3; D is unclear. Trimming left V 5 bases short and J 1 base short, with 13 bases between. This CDR3 comprises 15 residues. Germline V gives CDR1 LNHDA, CDR2 SQIVND (reference sequence). The CDR3 DNA sequence: TGTGCCAGTAGTTCCTTGGGTACCGGCACAGATACGCAGTATTTT. Translated, it gives CASSSLGTGTDTQYF.

V gene TRBV6-1 combines with J gene TRBJ1-1; TRBD1 aligns across 12 bases. Germline V gives CDR1 MNHNS, CDR2 SASEGT. The CDR3 consists of 18 residues. The V gene end was trimmed by 6 bases and the J gene end by 5 bases; junction bases not matched to a gene: 16. The CDR3 sequence is CASRNQGRDRGRYTEAFF. CDR3 bases: TGTGCCAGCAGGAACCAGGGCCGGGACAGGGGGCGGTATACTGAAGCTTTCTTT.

With respect to this clonotype: A read error may explain this, as a much larger clone is one base away. The chain couples TRBV19 to TRBJ1-2, with 8 nucleotides matching TRBD1. The CDR3 is made up of 13 amino acids. Germline-derived CDR1 and CDR2 are LNHDA and SQIVND (reference sequence). DNA for the CDR3: TGTGCCAGTAGTTCAGACAGGGGAGATGGCCACACCTTC. Its protein product is CASSSDRGDGHTF.